This TCR beta chain was obtained from a study of cytomegalovirus exposure and HLA in healthy donors. It was with 60 Vbeta and 13 Jbeta primers that the PCR ran. The assay was immunoSEQ multiplex PCR, and TCRdb's table has in-frame clones only and misses some. The sample includes roughly 120,000 clones. This CDR3 comprises 15 residues. V was shortened by 4 bases and J by 1 base, with 8 bases between the two germline ends. Per the germline V gene, CDR1 is MNHEY and CDR2 is SMNVEV (reference sequence). The chain is built from TRBV27 and TRBJ1-6, with TRBD1 as a possible D gene (5 bases). The clonotype comes from a young man in good health and CMV-seronegative. Material for sequencing was PBMCs. CDR3 sequence reads: CASSSRQSYNSPLHF. In DNA form, the CDR3 reads TGTGCCAGCAGTTCGAGACAGTCCTATAATTCACCCCTCCACTTT.